This T cell receptor beta chain originates from a study of T cells in Graves' hyperthyroidism and ophthalmopathy. Study findings and constraints: The model forecast ophthalmopathy, anticipating it by a median around 6.5 months before onset.

Clinical symptoms, serum thyroxine, TRAb, thyroid ultrasound and orbital computed tomography established diagnosis. TCR beta CDR3 sequences were amplified from RNA transcripts. The HTBI set primed first-round TCR CDR3 RT-PCR. TCRdb fed the multiplex PCR reads into MiXCR, producing one record per CDR3 protein. This table has fewer than 500,000 distinct CDR3 sequences, 13% to 15% appearing once. Comments on this clonotype: The target antigen is unknown.

With 6 bases removed from V and 1 base from J, the gap between germline ends came to 21 bases. CDR1 and CDR2 (germline): DFQATT, SNEGSKA (reference sequence). The CDR3 length is 16 residues. What was sequenced was blood. The chain has TRBV20-1 and TRBJ1-1; D possibly corresponds to TRBD1 (6 bases). The clonotype originates from a woman in her twenties or thirties with Graves' ophthalmopathy. CDR3 DNA: TGCAGTGCCTTACAAGGGGGGGGGCCGGAGAACACTGAAGCTTTCTTT. Protein product: CSALQGGGPENTEAFF.